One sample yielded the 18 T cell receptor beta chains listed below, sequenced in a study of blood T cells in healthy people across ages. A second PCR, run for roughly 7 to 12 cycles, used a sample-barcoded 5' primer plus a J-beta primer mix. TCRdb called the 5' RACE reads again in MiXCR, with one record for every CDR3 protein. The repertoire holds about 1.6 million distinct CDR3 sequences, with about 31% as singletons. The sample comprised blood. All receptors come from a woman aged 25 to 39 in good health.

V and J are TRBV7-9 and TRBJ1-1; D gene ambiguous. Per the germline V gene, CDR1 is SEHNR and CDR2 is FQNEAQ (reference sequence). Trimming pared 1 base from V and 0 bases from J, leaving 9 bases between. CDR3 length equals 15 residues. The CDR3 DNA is TGTGCCAGCAGCTTAGAACGATCCATGAACACTGAAGCTTTCTTT. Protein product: CASSLERSMNTEAFF.

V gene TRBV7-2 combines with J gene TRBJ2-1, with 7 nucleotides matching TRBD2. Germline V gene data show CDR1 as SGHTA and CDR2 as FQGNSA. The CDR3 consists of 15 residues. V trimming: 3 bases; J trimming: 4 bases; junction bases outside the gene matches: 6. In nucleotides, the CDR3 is TGTGCCAGCAGCTTTTTGCGGGGGTTTTACAATGAGCAGTTCTTC. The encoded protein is CASSFLRGFYNEQFF.

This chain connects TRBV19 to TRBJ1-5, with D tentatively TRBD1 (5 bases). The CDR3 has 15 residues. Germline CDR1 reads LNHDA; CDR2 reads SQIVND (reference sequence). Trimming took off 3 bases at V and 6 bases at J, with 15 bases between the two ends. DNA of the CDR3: TGTGCCAGTAGTATCGGCAGGGTAGGATCTCAGCCCCAGCATTTT. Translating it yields CASSIGRVGSQPQHF.

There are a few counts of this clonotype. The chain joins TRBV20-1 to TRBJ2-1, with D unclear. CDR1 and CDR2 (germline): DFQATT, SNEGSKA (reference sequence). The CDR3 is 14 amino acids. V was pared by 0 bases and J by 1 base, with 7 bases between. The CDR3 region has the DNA TGCAGTGCTAGAGATCGCGAGTCCTACAATGAGCAGTTCTTC. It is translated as CSARDRESYNEQFF.

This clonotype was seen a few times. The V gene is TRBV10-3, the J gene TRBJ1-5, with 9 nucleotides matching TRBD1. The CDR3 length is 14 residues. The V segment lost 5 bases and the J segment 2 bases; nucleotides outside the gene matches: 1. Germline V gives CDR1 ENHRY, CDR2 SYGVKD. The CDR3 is CAISWTGGNQPQHF. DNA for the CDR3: TGTGCCATCAGTTGGACAGGGGGCAATCAGCCCCAGCATTTT.

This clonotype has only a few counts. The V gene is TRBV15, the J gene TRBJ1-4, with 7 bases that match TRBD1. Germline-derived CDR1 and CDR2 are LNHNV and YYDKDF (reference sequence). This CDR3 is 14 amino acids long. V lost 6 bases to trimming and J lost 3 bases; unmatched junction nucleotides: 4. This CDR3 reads CATRARGSNEKLFF. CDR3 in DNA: TGTGCCACCAGAGCCAGGGGGTCTAATGAAAAACTGTTTTTT.

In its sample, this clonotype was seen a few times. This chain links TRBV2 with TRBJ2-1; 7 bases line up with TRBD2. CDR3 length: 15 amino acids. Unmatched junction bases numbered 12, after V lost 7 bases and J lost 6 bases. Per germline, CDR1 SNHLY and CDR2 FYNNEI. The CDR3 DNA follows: TGTGCCAGCATCCAGTGGGGGGGGGTTAGCAATGAGCAGTTCTTC. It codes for CASIQWGGVSNEQFF.

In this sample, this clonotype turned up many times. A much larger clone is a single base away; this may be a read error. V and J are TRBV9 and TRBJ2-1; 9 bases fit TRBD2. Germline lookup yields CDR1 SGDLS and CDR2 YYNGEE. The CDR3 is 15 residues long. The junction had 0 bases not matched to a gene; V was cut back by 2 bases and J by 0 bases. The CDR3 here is CASSVSGGSYNEQFF. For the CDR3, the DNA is TGTGCCAGCAGCGTTAGCGGGGGCTCCTACAATGAGCAGTTCTTC.

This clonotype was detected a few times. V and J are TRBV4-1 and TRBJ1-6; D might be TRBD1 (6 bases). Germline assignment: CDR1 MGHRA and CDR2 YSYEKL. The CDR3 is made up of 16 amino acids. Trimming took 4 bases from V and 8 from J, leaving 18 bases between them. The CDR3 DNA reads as TGCGCCAGCAGCCTCCTACTCGGGACATCTCATTCACCCCTCCACTTT. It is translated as CASSLLLGTSHSPLHF.

The CDR3 is CASSLGTGYQSNYGYTF. DNA of the CDR3: TGCGCCAGCAGCCTAGGGACAGGGTATCAATCCAACTATGGCTACACCTTC. The genes are TRBV5-1 and TRBJ1-2; 9 bases line up with TRBD1. With V trimmed by 4 bases and J by 2 bases, 12 bases remained unmatched. Germline CDR1 is SGHRS and CDR2 is YFSETQ. The CDR3 runs to 17 residues.

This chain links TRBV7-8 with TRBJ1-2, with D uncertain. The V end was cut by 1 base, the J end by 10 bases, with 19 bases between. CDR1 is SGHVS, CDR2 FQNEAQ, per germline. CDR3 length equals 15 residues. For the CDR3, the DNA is TGTGCCAGCAGCTTAGGTCGACGGGGTGTGGGAGACTACACCTTC. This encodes CASSLGRRGVGDYTF.

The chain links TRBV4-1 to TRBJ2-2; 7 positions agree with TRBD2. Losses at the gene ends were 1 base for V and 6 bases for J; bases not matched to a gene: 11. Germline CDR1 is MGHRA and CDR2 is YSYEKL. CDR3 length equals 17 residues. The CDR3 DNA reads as TGCGCCAGCAGCCAAGGGGTGGGCGGGAGTATGCCCGGGGAGCTGTTTTTT. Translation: CASSQGVGGSMPGELFF.

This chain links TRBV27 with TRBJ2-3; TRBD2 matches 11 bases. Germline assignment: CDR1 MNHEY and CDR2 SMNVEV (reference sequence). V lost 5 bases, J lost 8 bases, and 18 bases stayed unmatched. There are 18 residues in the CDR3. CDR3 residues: CASSPTSGTIKSVGTQYF. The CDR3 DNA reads TGTGCCAGCAGTCCGACTAGCGGGACCATTAAAAGCGTGGGTACGCAGTATTTT.

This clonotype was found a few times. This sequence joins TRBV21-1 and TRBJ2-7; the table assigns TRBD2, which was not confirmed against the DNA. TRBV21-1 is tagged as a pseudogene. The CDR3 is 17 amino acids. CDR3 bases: TGTGCCAGCACCCACCCATCACTAGCGGGGGCCCCCTACGAGCAGTACTTC. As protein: CASTHPSLAGAPYEQYF.

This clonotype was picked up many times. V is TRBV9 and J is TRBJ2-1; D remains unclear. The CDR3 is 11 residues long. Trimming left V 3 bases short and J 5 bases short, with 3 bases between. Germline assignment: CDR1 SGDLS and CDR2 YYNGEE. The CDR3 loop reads CASSANNEQFF. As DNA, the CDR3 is TGTGCCAGCAGCGCGAACAATGAGCAGTTCTTC.

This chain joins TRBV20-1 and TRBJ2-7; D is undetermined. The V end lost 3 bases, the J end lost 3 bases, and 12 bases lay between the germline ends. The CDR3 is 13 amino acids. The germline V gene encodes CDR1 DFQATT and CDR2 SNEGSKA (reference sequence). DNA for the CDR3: TGCAGTGCTAGCGTAGAAAGAAGCTACGAGCAGTACTTC. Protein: CSASVERSYEQYF.

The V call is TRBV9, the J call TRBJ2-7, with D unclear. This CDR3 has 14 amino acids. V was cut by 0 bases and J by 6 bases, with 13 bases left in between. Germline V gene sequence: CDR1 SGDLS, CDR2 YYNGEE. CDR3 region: CASSVGDGRSEQYF. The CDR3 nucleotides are TGTGCCAGCAGCGTAGGCGATGGACGTTCCGAGCAGTACTTC.

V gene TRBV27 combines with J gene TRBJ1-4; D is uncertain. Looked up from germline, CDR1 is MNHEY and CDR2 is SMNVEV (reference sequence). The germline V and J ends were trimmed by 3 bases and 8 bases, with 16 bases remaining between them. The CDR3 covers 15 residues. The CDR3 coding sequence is TGTGCCAGCAGTTTGCTCCCGGGGTCGGGGGAAAAACTGTTTTTT. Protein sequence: CASSLLPGSGEKLFF. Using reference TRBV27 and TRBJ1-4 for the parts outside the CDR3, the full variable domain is EAQVTQNPRYLITVTGKKLTVTCSQNMNHEYMSWYRQDPGLGLRQIYYSMNVEVTDKGDVPEGYKVSRKEKRNFPLILESPSPNQTSLYFCASSLLPGSGEKLFFGSGTQLSVL.